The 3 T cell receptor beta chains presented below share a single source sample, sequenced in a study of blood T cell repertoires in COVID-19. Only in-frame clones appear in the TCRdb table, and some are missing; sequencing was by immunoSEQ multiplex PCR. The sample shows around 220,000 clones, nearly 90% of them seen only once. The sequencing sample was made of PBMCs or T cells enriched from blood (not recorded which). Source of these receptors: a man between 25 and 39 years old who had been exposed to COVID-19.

This CDR3 is CSVHNSSFKGQGASNNGYTF. DNA of the CDR3: TGCAGCGTTCATAACTCCTCTTTTAAGGGACAGGGGGCGTCTAATAATGGCTACACCTTC. The V and J genes are TRBV29-1 and TRBJ1-2, with 12 bases fitting TRBD1. CDR1 and CDR2 from the germline V gene are SQVTM and ANQGSEA. CDR3 length: 20 residues. Trimming took 5 bases from V and 6 from J; bases not matched to a gene: 25.

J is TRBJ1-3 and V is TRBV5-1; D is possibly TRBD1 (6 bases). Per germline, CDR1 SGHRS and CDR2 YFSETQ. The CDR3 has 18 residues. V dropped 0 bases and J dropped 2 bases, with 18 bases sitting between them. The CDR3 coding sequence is TGCGCCAGCAGCTTGGAGGGGGACGGAGCCCTCCCTGGAAACACCATATATTTT. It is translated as CASSLEGDGALPGNTIYF.

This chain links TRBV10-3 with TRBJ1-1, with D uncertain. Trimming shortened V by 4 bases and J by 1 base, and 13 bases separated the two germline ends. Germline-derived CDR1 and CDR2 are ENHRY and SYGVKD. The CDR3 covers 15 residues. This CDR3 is CAISAPPQENTEAFF. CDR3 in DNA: TGTGCCATCAGTGCCCCCCCGCAGGAGAACACTGAAGCTTTCTTT.